This T cell receptor beta chain was recovered during a study of CD8+CD57+ T cells in acquired aplastic anemia. Overall study context: CD4+ reads averaged about 10 million in healthy donors.

CDR3 and TCR beta VDJ profiling relied on genomic DNA as the template. TCRdb passed the reads through MiXCR, listing each CDR3 protein once. The sample shows fewer than 200,000 distinct CDR3 sequences, around 45% of them seen only once. This clonotype has ten or more counts. Germline loops: CDR1 MNHEY, CDR2 SVGAGI. This CDR3 has 16 amino acids. Trimming removed 4 bases at V and 3 bases at J, with 19 bases between. Material: sorted CD4+, CD8+, or CD8+CD57+ T cells (not recorded which) from PBMCs. The chain combines TRBV6-5 with TRBJ2-7, with a weak D call TRBD2 (6 bases). The TCR was taken from a human donor in good health. The CDR3, as DNA: TGTGCCAGCAGTTTGATCCGCGGGGCCAAACTCTACGAGCAGTACTTC. Encoded protein: CASSLIRGAKLYEQYF.